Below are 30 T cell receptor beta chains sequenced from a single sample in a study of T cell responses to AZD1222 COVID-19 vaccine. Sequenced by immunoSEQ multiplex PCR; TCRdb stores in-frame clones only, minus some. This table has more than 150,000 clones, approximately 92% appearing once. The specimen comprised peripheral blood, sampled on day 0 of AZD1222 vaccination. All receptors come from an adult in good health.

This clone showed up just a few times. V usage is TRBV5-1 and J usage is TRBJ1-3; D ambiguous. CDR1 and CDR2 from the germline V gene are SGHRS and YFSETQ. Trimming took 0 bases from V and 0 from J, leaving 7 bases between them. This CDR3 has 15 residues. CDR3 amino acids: CASSLDSLSGNTIYF. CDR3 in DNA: TGCGCCAGCAGCTTGGACAGCCTCTCTGGAAACACCATATATTTT.

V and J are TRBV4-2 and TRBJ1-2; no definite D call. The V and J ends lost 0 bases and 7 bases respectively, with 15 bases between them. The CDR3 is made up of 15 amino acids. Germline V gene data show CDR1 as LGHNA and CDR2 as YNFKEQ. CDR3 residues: CASSQDPLKGPGYTF. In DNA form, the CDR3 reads TGTGCCAGCAGCCAAGATCCTCTTAAGGGCCCTGGCTACACCTTC.

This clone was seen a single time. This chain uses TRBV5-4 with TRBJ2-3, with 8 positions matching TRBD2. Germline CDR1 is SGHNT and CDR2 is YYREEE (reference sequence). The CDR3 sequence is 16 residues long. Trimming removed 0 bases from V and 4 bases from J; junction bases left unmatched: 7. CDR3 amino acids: CASSLAAGLVSDTQYF. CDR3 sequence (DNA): TGTGCCAGCAGCTTGGCCGCGGGACTAGTGTCAGATACGCAGTATTTT.

In DNA, the CDR3 is TGTGCCAGCAGTTCCACTACAGGGAACTATGGCTACACCTTC. Its translation: CASSSTTGNYGYTF. The chain couples TRBV28 to TRBJ1-2; TRBD1 is a possible D gene (6 bases). The V gene's germline CDR1 is MDHEN and CDR2 SYDVKM. Trimming shortened V by 4 bases and J by 2 bases, and 11 bases separated the two germline ends. The CDR3 loop spans 14 amino acids.

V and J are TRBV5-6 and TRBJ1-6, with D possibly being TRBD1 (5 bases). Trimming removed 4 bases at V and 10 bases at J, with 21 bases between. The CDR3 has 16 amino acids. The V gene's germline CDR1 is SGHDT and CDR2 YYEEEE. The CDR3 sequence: CASSPGGDFRRSPLHF. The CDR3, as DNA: TGTGCCAGCAGCCCCGGCGGGGACTTCCGGCGGTCACCCCTCCACTTT.

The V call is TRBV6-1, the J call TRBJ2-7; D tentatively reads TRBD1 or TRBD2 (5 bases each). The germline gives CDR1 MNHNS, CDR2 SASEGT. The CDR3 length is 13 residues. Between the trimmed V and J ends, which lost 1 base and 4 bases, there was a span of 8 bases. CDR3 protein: CASSEGGWYEQYF. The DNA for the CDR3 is TGTGCCAGCAGTGAAGGGGGGTGGTACGAGCAGTACTTC.

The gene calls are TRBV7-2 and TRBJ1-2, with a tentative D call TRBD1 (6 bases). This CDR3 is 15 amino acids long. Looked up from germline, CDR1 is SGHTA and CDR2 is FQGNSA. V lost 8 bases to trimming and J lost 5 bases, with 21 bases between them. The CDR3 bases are TGTGCCAGCGGCCCGGGACAAAGCCGACAGTATGGCTACACCTTC. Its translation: CASGPGQSRQYGYTF.

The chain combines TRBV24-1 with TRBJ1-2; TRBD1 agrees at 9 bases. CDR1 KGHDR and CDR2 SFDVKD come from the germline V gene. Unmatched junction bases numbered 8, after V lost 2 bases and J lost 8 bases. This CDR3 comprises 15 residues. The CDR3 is CATSDSQDRGGGYTF. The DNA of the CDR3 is TGTGCCACCAGTGATTCTCAGGACAGGGGAGGAGGCTACACCTTC.

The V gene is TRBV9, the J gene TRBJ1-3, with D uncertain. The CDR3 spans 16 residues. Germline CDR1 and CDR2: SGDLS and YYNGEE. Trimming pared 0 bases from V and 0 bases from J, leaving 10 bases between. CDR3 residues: CASSVGSVSSGNTIYF. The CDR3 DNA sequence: TGTGCCAGCAGCGTAGGTTCAGTATCCTCTGGAAACACCATATATTTT. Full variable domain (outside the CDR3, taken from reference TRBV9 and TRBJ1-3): DSGVTQTPKHLITATGQRVTLRCSPRSGDLSVYWYQQSLDQGLQFLIQYYNGEERAKGNILERFSAQQFPDLHSELNLSSLELGDSALYFCASSVGSVSSGNTIYFGEGSWLTVV.

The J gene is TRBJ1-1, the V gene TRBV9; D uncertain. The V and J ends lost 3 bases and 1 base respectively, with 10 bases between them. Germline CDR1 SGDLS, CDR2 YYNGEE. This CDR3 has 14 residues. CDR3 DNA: TGTGCCAGCAGCGACAACCCAGGGAACACTGAAGCTTTCTTT. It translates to CASSDNPGNTEAFF. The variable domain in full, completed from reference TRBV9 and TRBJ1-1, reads DSGVTQTPKHLITATGQRVTLRCSPRSGDLSVYWYQQSLDQGLQFLIQYYNGEERAKGNILERFSAQQFPDLHSELNLSSLELGDSALYFCASSDNPGNTEAFFGQGTRLTVV.

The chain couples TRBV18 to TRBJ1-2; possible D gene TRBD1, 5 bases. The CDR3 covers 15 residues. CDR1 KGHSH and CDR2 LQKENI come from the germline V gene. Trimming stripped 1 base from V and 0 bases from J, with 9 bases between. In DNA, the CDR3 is TGTGCCAGCTCACCACTCGGGGGAGCTAACTATGGCTACACCTTC. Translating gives CASSPLGGANYGYTF.

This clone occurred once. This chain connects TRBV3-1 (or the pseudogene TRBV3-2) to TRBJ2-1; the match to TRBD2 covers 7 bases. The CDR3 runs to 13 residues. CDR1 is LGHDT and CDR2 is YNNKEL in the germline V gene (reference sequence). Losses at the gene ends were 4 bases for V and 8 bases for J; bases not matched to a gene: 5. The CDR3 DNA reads TGTGCCAGCAGCCCGATGGGGAGGGATGAGCAGTTCTTC. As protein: CASSPMGRDEQFF.

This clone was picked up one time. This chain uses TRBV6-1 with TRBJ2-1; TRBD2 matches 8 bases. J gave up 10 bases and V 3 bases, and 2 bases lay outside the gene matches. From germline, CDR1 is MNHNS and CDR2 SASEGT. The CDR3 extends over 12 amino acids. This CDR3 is CASSDRLAEQFF. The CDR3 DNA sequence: TGTGCCAGCAGTGACAGACTAGCGGAGCAGTTCTTC.

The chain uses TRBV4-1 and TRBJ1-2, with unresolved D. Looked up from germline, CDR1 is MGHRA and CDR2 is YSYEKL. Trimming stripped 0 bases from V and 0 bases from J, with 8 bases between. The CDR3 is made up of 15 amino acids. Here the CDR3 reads CASSQDRTTNYGYTF. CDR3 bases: TGCGCCAGCAGCCAAGATCGGACGACTAACTATGGCTACACCTTC.

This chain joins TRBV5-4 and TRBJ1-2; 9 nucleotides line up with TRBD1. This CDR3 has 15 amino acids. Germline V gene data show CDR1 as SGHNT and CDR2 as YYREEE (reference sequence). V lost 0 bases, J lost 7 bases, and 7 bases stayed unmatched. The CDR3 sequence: CASSLEQGQGFGYTF. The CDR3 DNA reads TGTGCCAGCAGCTTGGAACAGGGACAGGGTTTTGGCTACACCTTC.

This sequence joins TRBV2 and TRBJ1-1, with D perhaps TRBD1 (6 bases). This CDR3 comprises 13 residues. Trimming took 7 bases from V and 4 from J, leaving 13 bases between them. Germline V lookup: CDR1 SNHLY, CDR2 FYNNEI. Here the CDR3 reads CASNTGWVTEAFF. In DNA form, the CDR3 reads TGTGCCAGCAATACAGGGTGGGTCACTGAAGCTTTCTTT.

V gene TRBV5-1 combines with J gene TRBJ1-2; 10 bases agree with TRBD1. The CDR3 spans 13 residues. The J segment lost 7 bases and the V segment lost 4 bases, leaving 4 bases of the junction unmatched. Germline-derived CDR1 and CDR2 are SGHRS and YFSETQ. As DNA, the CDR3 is TGCGCCAGCAGCACGGGACAGGGGACTGGCTACACCTTC. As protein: CASSTGQGTGYTF.

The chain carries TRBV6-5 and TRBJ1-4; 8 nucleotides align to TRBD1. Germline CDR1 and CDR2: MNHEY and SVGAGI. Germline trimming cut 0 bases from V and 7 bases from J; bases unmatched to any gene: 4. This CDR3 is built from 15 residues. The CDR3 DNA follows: TGTGCCAGCAGTTACTCCGGACAGGGAGGTGAAAAACTGTTTTTT. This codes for CASSYSGQGGEKLFF.

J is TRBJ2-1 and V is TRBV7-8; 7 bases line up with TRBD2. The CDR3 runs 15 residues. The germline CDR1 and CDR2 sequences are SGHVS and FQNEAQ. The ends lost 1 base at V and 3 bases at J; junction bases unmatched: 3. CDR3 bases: TGTGCCAGCAGCTTAGGCGGGGGTCTCTACAATGAGCAGTTCTTC. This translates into CASSLGGGLYNEQFF.

DNA of the CDR3: TGTGCCAGCCGGAGGGGTGTCTATGGCTACACCTTC. Its protein is CASRRGVYGYTF. The chain joins TRBV6-5 to TRBJ1-2; maybe TRBD1 (5 bases). The CDR3 loop spans 12 amino acids. Trimming removed 8 bases from V and 4 bases from J, with 11 bases in between. Germline CDR1 MNHEY, CDR2 SVGAGI.

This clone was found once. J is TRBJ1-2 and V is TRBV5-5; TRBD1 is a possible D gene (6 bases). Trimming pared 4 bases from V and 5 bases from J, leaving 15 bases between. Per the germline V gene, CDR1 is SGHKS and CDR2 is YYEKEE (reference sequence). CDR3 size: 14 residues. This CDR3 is CASSPDRGAYGYTF. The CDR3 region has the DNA TGTGCCAGCAGCCCGGATCGGGGGGCTTATGGCTACACCTTC.

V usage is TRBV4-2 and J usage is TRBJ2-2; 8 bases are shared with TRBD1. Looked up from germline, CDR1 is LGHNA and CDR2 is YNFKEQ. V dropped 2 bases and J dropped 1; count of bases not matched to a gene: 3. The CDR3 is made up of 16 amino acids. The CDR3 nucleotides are TGTGCCAGCAGCCAACCCGGGACAGGGAACACCGGGGAGCTGTTTTTT. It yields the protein CASSQPGTGNTGELFF.

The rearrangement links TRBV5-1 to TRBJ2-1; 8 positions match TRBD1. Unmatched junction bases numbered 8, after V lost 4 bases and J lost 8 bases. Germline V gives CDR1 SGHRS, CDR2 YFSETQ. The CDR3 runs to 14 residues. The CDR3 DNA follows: TGCGCCAGCAGCCCAGGACAGGGCAGCTATGAGCAGTTCTTC. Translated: CASSPGQGSYEQFF.

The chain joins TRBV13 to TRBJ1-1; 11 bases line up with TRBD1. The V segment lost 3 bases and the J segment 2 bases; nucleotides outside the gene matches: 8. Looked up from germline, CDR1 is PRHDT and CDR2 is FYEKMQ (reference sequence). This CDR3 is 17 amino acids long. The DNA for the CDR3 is TGTGCCAGCAGCTTTGGGACAGGGGGATTAGTAAACACTGAAGCTTTCTTT. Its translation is CASSFGTGGLVNTEAFF.

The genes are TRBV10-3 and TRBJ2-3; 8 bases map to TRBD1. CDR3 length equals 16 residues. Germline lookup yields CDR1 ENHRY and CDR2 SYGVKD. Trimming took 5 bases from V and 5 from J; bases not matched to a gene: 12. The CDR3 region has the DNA TGTGCCATCAGTCCCGGACGGACAGGGTCTAAAGATACGCAGTATTTT. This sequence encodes CAISPGRTGSKDTQYF.

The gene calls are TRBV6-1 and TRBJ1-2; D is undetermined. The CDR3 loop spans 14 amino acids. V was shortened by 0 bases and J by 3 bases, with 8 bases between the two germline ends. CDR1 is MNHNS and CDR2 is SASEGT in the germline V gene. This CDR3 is CASSEAGRHYGYTF. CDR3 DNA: TGTGCCAGCAGTGAAGCAGGCAGACACTATGGCTACACCTTC.

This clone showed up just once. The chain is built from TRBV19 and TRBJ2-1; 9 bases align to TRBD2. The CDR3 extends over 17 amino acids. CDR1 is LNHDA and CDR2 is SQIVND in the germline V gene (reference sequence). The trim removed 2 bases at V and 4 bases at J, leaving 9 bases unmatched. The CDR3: CASSIISLAGKYNEQFF. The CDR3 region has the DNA TGTGCCAGTAGTATAATCTCTCTAGCGGGAAAATACAATGAGCAGTTCTTC.

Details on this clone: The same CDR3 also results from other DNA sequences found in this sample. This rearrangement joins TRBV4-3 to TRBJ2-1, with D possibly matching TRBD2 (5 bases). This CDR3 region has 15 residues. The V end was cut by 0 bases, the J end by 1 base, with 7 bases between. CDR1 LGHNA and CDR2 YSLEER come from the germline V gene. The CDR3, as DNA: TGCGCCAGCAGCCAAGATCGGGGTTCCTACAATGAGCAGTTCTTC. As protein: CASSQDRGSYNEQFF.

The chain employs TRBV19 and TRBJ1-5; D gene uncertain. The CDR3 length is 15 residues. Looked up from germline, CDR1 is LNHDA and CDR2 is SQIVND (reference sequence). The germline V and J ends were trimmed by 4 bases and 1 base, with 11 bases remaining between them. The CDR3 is CASSRKDGSNQPQHF. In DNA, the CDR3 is TGTGCCAGTAGTAGAAAGGACGGAAGCAATCAGCCCCAGCATTTT.

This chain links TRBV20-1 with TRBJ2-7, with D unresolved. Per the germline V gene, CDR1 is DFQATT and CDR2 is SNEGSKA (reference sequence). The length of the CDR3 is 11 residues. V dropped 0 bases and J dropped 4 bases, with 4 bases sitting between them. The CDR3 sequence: CSARDNYEQYF. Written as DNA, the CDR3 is TGCAGTGCTAGAGATAATTACGAGCAGTACTTC.